Listed here is a single T cell receptor beta chain. The antigen this receptor binds is unknown. It has no much larger one-base neighbor in the sample; base qualities were not kept. The donors were healthy, HIV-negative adults with no recently reported acute infections or vaccinations. Every donor was a Caucasian adult residing in Nashville, Tennessee, USA. CD4+ T cells were enriched by magnetic negative selection; naive cells were then positively selected on CD45RA, and the negative fraction formed the memory subset. Blood was collected by leukapheresis, and PBMCs were isolated by Ficoll-Histopaque density gradient centrifugation and then cryopreserved in liquid nitrogen vapor phase. Analytical flow cytometry was used to check the purity and quantity of each magnetically sorted T cell population. Genomic DNA was isolated from each sorted fraction and quantified by UV absorbance on a Nanodrop 2000c.

The germline V gene specifies SGHTA as CDR1 and FQGNSA as CDR2. Germline trimming: 3 bases from V, 7 bases from J; junction bases outside gene matches: 8. Including cysteine and phenylalanine, the CDR3 has 14 amino acids. Only the CDR3 DNA is retained, 42 bases long and in frame from the first base. The source of the sample is a study of shared clonotypes between healthy human individuals (dated by TCRdb to between 2020 and 2021). With regard to the full study: A couple of women and three men aged 18 to 49 years were included in the cohort. For each donor, three plates each were used for CD4 naive and CD4 memory, two plates were used for CD8 naive, and one plate was used for CD8 memory. Blood TCR repertoires of about 5 healthy adults were deeply sequenced to estimate repertoire size and the extent of clonotype sharing between individuals. Libraries were prepared and TCR repertoires were sequenced by different laboratories using diverse techniques, in order to increase sequencing depth and limit assay-specific biases. Each donor's leukapheresis produced roughly between about 0.9 and 9.5 billion PBMCs. General findings and caveats noted by the study authors: Even with the large sequencing depth, rarefaction of the sorted-subset datasets indicated that sequencing was incomplete. Based on pairwise subsampling, the degree of clonotype sharing among donors was expected to be affected by sequencing depth. Higher generation probabilities were observed for clonotypes shared by all four sorted-subset donors than for non-shared clonotypes. Estimated clonotype richness was generally larger for naive than for memory subsets. Because the study included only a small number of donors, the genetic and exposure-history diversity represented was limited. Across several donors, approximately 5% of naive CD4, 3.5% of naive CD8, 2% to 2.5% of memory CD4, and approximately 0.4% of memory CD8 clonotypes were shared. Only blood was sampled, and tissue TCR repertoires likely differ from those in blood.

TCR CDR3 regions were amplified from genomic DNA by multiplex PCR using the deep immunoSEQ assay. Extracted genomic DNA from each cell subset was spread evenly across all wells of several immunoSEQ 96-well plates, with each plate serving as a replicate. Each replicate PCR for sorted subsets received around 210 ng genomic DNA, equal to about 29,000 T cell genomes. The purified libraries were quantified using a Qubit 3.0 fluorometer, sized with a Bioanalyzer 2100, and then quantified again using the KAPA Library Quantification kit. Every immunoSEQ 96-well plate was sequenced on a separate single-read 150-cycle Illumina NextSeq 550 flow cell. The authors processed their data as follows. Because only junctional sequences without quality scores were contained in the immunoSEQ output, filtering matching that applied to full-length reads could not be performed. Sequences were annotated with PyIR, a Python wrapper for IgBLAST v1.9, and V/J genes and CDR3 were assigned using IMGT germline references. Reads were filtered out if the reads had weak V/J assignments (E-value above 1e-6), no CDR3, stop codons, out-of-frame junctions, or ambiguous translated residues. V3J clonotypes were defined by identical inferred V gene, J gene, and CDR3 amino acid sequence. Percentage overlap between repertoires was calculated by dividing the number of shared unique clonotypes by the size of the smaller repertoire. Repertoire richness was assessed with RTK rarefaction, the Chao1 estimator, and Recon v2.1 estimates of unobserved clonotypes. Generation probabilities were computed with OLGA for all TCRbeta clonotypes obtained by the gDNA method from several donors. TCRdb took this table from immuneACCESS and kept in-frame rearrangements with V and J called. Such tables lack part of the clones; where checked against another copy, unresolved V genes explain under half of the gap, and the rest is unexplained. That table supplies the V and J calls and clone size; D and trimming were determined from the DNA. The sample table holds roughly 680,000 clones, of which approximately 72% were seen once. About 1.7% of the sample rests with the top ten.

The specimen sequenced was memory CD4+ T cells sorted from blood. The cell subset or site label for this specimen denotes: CD45RA-negative fraction. The source is a woman aged 25 to 45 in good health. The chain is assembled from TRBV7-2 and TRBJ1-1; the central 7 bases match TRBD1. Here is the DNA: TGTGCCAGCAGCTTCGACGGGACAGCGAGTGAAGCTTTCTTT. The encoded protein is CASSFDGTASEAFF.